The rows below give T cell receptor beta chains drawn from one sample of a study of blood T cell repertoires in COVID-19. Generated by immunoSEQ multiplex PCR, the TCRdb table keeps only in-frame clones and is missing some. Of 350,000 to 400,000 clones listed, approximately 90% are singletons. Specimen: PBMCs or T cells enriched from blood (not recorded which). The receptors were sampled from a man between 18 and 35 years old who had recovered from COVID-19. Each CDR3 is given with its conserved first and last residue. Fields, in order: CDR3 length, D gene, V gene, CDR3 protein. D genes are given only for firm matches.

length: 14; D: -; V: TRBV15; CDR3: CATSRARQNTEAFF
length: 14; D: -; V: TRBV11-1; CDR3: CASSLAGRSGEQYF
length: 14; D: -; V: TRBV6-1; CDR3: CASSEALQRKKLFF
length: 12; D: -; V: TRBV13; CDR3: CASSLQGDTQYF
length: 13; D: -; V: TRBV3-1/TRBV3-2; CDR3: CASSPGRAEKLFF
length: 14; D: -; V: TRBV6-5; CDR3: CASSRSAENYEQYF
length: 11; D: -; V: TRBV30; CDR3: CAWSQGVEQYF
length: 15; D: TRBD1; V: TRBV9; CDR3: CASSVGWGQGNEQFF
length: 12; D: -; V: TRBV30; CDR3: CAWTEREYGYTF
length: 14; D: -; V: TRBV11-1; CDR3: CASPNVGPRQPQHF
length: 15; D: TRBD1; V: TRBV6-5; CDR3: CASRTLTGQGGKLFF
length: 14; D: -; V: TRBV30; CDR3: CAWSRGGTNEKLFF
length: 14; D: -; V: TRBV28; CDR3: CASGSGLTKNIQYF
length: 13; D: -; V: TRBV11-1; CDR3: CASSLNNDQPQHF
length: 15; D: -; V: TRBV5-1; CDR3: CASSLGEVAAYGYTF
length: 16; D: -; V: TRBV18; CDR3: CASSPQQRRTTDTQYF
length: 13; D: -; V: TRBV7-9; CDR3: CATGPESDNEQFF
length: 13; D: -; V: TRBV6-5; CDR3: CASSPGLIYEQYF
length: 12; D: TRBD1; V: TRBV10-3; CDR3: CAIGQENYEQYF
length: 13; D: -; V: TRBV30; CDR3: CAWTRQENTEAFF
length: 14; D: -; V: TRBV30; CDR3: CAWSVFVENEKLFF
length: 15; D: TRBD1; V: TRBV28; CDR3: CASSLAGTGIHEQYF
length: 13; D: -; V: TRBV27; CDR3: CASRSSENYGYTF
length: 15; D: -; V: TRBV3-1/TRBV3-2; CDR3: CASSHIAQPTYEQYF
length: 11; D: -; V: TRBV28; CDR3: CASRTGYEQYF
length: 16; D: TRBD2; V: TRBV4-2; CDR3: CASSQDRAGGLDEQFF
length: 16; D: TRBD2; V: TRBV28; CDR3: CASSLGEASGILIEFF
length: 15; D: TRBD2; V: TRBV5-1; CDR3: CASSLALRGYNEQFF
length: 14; D: -; V: TRBV29-1; CDR3: CSVGTAGGSYGYTF
length: 15; D: -; V: TRBV4-2; CDR3: CASSQAGQGTYEQYF
length: 13; D: -; V: TRBV6-5; CDR3: CASSWGQNTEAFF
length: 13; D: TRBD2; V: TRBV5-4; CDR3: CASSPRTSSEQYF
length: 16; D: TRBD2; V: TRBV4-2; CDR3: CASSQEVGREMNEQYF
length: 14; D: TRBD1; V: TRBV28; CDR3: CASSQGDLGYGYTF
length: 15; D: -; V: TRBV7-9; CDR3: CASSPVAVSGNTIYF
length: 16; D: -; V: TRBV24-1; CDR3: CATSDGTGIMNQPQHF
length: 14; D: -; V: TRBV4-3; CDR3: CASSQEIEGVEAFF
length: 15; D: TRBD1; V: TRBV15; CDR3: CATSRAGTGANEQFF
length: 15; D: TRBD2; V: TRBV7-2; CDR3: CASSLVASGYNEQFF
length: 15; D: TRBD1; V: TRBV5-3; CDR3: CARNTGQGIYWPLHF
length: 12; D: -; V: TRBV11-1; CDR3: CASSRNAYSYTF
length: 18; D: TRBD1; V: TRBV25-1; CDR3: CASSEWGDRGLPNTEAFF
length: 14; D: -; V: TRBV7-8; CDR3: CASSLYSFTFGAFF